This T cell receptor beta chain originates from a study of blood T cell repertoires in COVID-19. Study as a whole: Samples came from the United States, Italy and Spain, spanning acute and convalescent COVID-19.

The V segment lost 5 bases and the J segment 4 bases; nucleotides outside the gene matches: 6. The germline V gene encodes CDR1 SGHVS and CDR2 FQNEAQ. This CDR3 has 14 amino acids. Repertoires were generated with immunoSEQ multiplex PCR, while TCRdb's copy carries only in-frame clones and drops some. Among tens of thousands of clones listed, 80% were seen once. The sequence was collected from a woman in her 70s with acute or convalescent COVID-19. The chain combines TRBV7-8 with TRBJ1-2; 8 bases line up with TRBD1. Input material: peripheral blood. CDR3 protein: CASSPRQGIYGYTF. DNA of the CDR3: TGTGCCAGCAGCCCCCGACAGGGGATCTATGGCTACACCTTC. Complete variable domain (other parts from reference TRBV7-8 and TRBJ1-2): GAGVSQSPRYKVAKRGQDVALRCDPISGHVSLFWYQQALGQGPEFLTYFQNEAQLDKSGLPSDRFFAERPEGSVSTLKIQRTQQEDSAVYLCASSPRQGIYGYTFGSGTRLTVV.